A single sample gave rise to the 13 T cell receptor beta chains below, sequenced in a study of T cells in Graves' hyperthyroidism and ophthalmopathy. There were TCR beta CDR3 regions amplified from RNA transcripts. First-round RT-PCR targeting the TCR CDR3 was performed with the HTBI primer set. A single record per CDR3 protein comes from TCRdb applying MiXCR to the multiplex PCR reads. The sample lists some 300,000 distinct CDR3 sequences, about an eighth occurring once. The sequenced sample was blood. Receptor source: a woman between 25 and 40 years old with Graves' hyperthyroidism that later progressed to Graves' ophthalmopathy.

This clonotype was picked up a small number of times. The CDR3 sequence: CASSVPSAGPGELFF. The CDR3 DNA is TGTGCCAGCAGCGTTCCCTCAGCGGGGCCCGGGGAGCTGTTTTTT. This chain uses TRBV9 with TRBJ2-2, with 7 positions matching TRBD2. Trimming removed 2 bases from V and 6 bases from J; junction bases left unmatched: 7. Germline lookup yields CDR1 SGDLS and CDR2 YYNGEE. The length of the CDR3 is 15 residues.

This clonotype was seen a few times. This chain links TRBV14 with TRBJ2-3; tentatively, D is TRBD1 (5 bases). CDR3 size: 15 residues. Germline CDR1 reads SGHDN; CDR2 reads FVKESK. V lost 0 bases and J 5 bases, leaving 12 bases between the germline ends. Here the CDR3 DNA reads TGTGCCAGCAGCCAAGAAGCAGGGCTGGGAGATACGCAGTATTTT. Translation gives CASSQEAGLGDTQYF.

There are many counts of this clonotype. This rearrangement joins TRBV7-2 to TRBJ2-7; D is undetermined. V lost 0 bases and J 3 bases, leaving 15 bases between the germline ends. Germline V gene data show CDR1 as SGHTA and CDR2 as FQGNSA. This CDR3 region has 16 residues. CDR3 nucleotide sequence: TGTGCCAGCAGCTTAGCCGAAGGCCCAGAGATCTACGAGCAGTACTTC. This encodes CASSLAEGPEIYEQYF. The full variable domain, with the rest looked up from reference TRBV7-2 and TRBJ2-7, is GAGVSQSPSNKVTEKGKDVELRCDPISGHTALYWYRQSLGQGLEFLIYFQGNSAPDKSGLPSDRFSAERTGGSVSTLTIQRTQQEDSAVYLCASSLAEGPEIYEQYFGPGTRLTVT.

The chain joins TRBV29-1 to TRBJ2-2; D might be TRBD1 (6 bases). Deletions cut 5 bases from V and 0 bases from J, with 13 bases between. CDR1 is SQVTM and CDR2 is ANQGSEA in the germline V gene. CDR3 length: 15 amino acids. The DNA for the CDR3 is TGCAGCGTTCCCCCAGGGGCCACGAACACCGGGGAGCTGTTTTTT. Its protein is CSVPPGATNTGELFF.

This clonotype was seen a few times. The chain combines TRBV6-1 with TRBJ2-2, with D unclear. V lost 8 bases, J lost 6 bases, and 10 bases lay in between. Germline V CDR1 and CDR2: MNHNS, SASEGT. The CDR3 is made up of 12 amino acids. This chain's CDR3 is CASGELAGELFF. DNA for the CDR3: TGTGCCAGCGGCGAGCTGGCCGGGGAGCTGTTTTTT.

This clonotype appeared many times. This sequence joins TRBV19 and TRBJ1-5; D unresolved. V was cut by 7 bases and J by 2 bases, with 15 bases left in between. Germline CDR1 is LNHDA and CDR2 is SQIVND (reference sequence). This CDR3 is 15 amino acids long. The CDR3 sequence is CASTTTIGGNQPQHF. The CDR3 DNA follows: TGTGCCAGTACCACCACGATTGGCGGCAATCAGCCCCAGCATTTT. The whole variable domain, filled in from reference TRBV19 and TRBJ1-5, reads DGGITQSPKYLFRKEGQNVTLSCEQNLNHDAMYWYRQDPGQGLRLIYYSQIVNDFQKGDIAEGYSVSREKKESFPLTVTSAQKNPTAFYLCASTTTIGGNQPQHFGDGTRLSIL.

In this sample, this clonotype turned up many times. CDR3: CASPLAGGPTDTQYF. CDR3 nucleotide sequence: TGTGCCAGTCCGCTAGCGGGAGGGCCGACAGATACGCAGTATTTT. This chain connects TRBV2 to TRBJ2-3; 12 bases are shared with TRBD2. J lost 3 bases, V lost 9 bases, and 7 bases had no gene match. This CDR3 is built from 15 residues. The V gene's germline CDR1 is SNHLY and CDR2 FYNNEI.

This clonotype showed up many times. This chain joins TRBV2 and TRBJ1-5; possibly TRBD1 for D (6 bases). Between the trimmed V and J ends, which lost 2 bases and 5 bases, there was a span of 16 bases. Per the germline V gene, CDR1 is SNHLY and CDR2 is FYNNEI. The CDR3 loop spans 16 amino acids. CDR3 nucleotide sequence: TGTGCCAGCAGTGAACAGGCGGCAGGGGCGCATCAGCCCCAGCATTTT. Its protein is CASSEQAAGAHQPQHF.

The rearrangement joins TRBV14 to TRBJ2-3; D is uncertain. Trimming stripped 3 bases from V and 0 bases from J, with 7 bases between. The CDR3 contains 14 residues. Looked up from germline, CDR1 is SGHDN and CDR2 is FVKESK. CDR3 amino acids: CASSHMDSTDTQYF. The DNA for the CDR3 is TGTGCCAGCAGCCACATGGACAGCACAGATACGCAGTATTTT. The complete variable domain, with remaining parts taken from reference TRBV14 and TRBJ2-3, reads EAGVTQFPSHSVIEKGQTVTLRCDPISGHDNLYWYRRVMGKEIKFLLHFVKESKQDESGMPNNRFLAERTGGTYSTLKVQPAELEDSGVYFCASSHMDSTDTQYFGPGTRLTVL.

This clonotype was detected only a few times. This chain connects TRBV4-3 to TRBJ2-7; 7 bases fit TRBD1. The V and J ends lost 3 bases and 1 base, in that order; junction bases with no gene match: 9. The germline V gene encodes CDR1 LGHNA and CDR2 YSLEER. CDR3 length: 16 residues. CDR3 sequence: CASSQSRDRGSYEQYF. The CDR3, as DNA: TGCGCCAGCAGCCAGTCCCGGGACAGAGGGTCCTACGAGCAGTACTTC.

This clonotype was picked up many times. The rearrangement uses TRBV2 and TRBJ2-1; D ambiguous. Germline V lookup: CDR1 SNHLY, CDR2 FYNNEI. The V end lost 6 bases, the J end lost 4 bases, and 13 bases lay between the germline ends. This CDR3 contains 14 residues. The CDR3: CASSRRPGYNEQFF. DNA of the CDR3: TGTGCCAGCAGCCGTCGGCCAGGATACAATGAGCAGTTCTTC.

This clonotype occurred many times. This chain joins TRBV11-1 and TRBJ1-1, with 8 bases lining up with TRBD1. Germline CDR1 SGHAT, CDR2 FQDESV (reference sequence). J was trimmed by 1 base and V by 4 bases; bases with no gene match: 5. The length of the CDR3 is 15 residues. The CDR3 DNA follows: TGTGCCAGCAGCTGGACGGGACAGGCGAACACTGAAGCTTTCTTT. This codes for CASSWTGQANTEAFF.

This clonotype was seen repeatedly, ten times or more. The genes are TRBV5-5 and TRBJ2-1; 11 nucleotides match TRBD2. CDR1 and CDR2 from the germline V gene are SGHKS and YYEKEE (reference sequence). The CDR3 covers 15 residues. Trimming removed 4 bases from V and 3 bases from J; junction bases left unmatched: 3. CDR3 bases: TGTGCCAGCAGCACCGGGACTAGCGGCTACAATGAGCAGTTCTTC. Translating it yields CASSTGTSGYNEQFF.